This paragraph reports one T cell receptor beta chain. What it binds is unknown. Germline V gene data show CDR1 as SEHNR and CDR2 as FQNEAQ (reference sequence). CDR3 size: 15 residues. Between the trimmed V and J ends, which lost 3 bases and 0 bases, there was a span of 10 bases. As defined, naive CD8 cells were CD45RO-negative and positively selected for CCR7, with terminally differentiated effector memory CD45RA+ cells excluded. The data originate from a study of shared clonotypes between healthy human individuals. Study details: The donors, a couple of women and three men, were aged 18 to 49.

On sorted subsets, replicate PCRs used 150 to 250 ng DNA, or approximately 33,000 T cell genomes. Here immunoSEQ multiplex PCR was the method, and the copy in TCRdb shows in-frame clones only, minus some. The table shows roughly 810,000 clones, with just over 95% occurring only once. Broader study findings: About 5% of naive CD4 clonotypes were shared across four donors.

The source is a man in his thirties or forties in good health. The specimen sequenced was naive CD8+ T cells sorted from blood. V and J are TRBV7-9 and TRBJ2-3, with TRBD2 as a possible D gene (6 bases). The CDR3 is CASSFGGESTDTQYF. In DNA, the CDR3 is TGTGCCAGCAGCTTCGGGGGAGAGAGCACAGATACGCAGTATTTT.